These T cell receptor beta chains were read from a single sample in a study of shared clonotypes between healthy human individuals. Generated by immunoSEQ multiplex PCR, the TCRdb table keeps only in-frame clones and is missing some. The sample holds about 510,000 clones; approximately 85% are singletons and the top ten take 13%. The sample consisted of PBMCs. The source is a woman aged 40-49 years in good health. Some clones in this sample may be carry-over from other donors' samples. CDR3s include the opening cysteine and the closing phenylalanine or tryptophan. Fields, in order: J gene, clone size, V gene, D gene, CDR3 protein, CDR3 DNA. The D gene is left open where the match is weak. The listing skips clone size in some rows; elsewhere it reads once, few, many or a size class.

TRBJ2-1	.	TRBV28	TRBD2	CASSLWGGRINEQFF	TGTGCCAGCAGTTTATGGGGCGGGAGAATCAATGAGCAGTTCTTC
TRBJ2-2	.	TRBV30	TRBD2	CAWGGLAGVGELFF	TGTGCCTGGGGGGGACTAGCGGGAGTCGGGGAGCTGTTTTTT
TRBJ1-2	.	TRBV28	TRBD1	CASSRVYRGQGVYGYTF	TGTGCCAGCAGTCGAGTTTACAGGGGACAGGGGGTCTATGGCTACACCTTC
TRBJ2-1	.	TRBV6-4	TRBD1	CASSEGQGGNEQFF	TGTGCCAGCAGTGAAGGACAGGGGGGCAATGAGCAGTTCTTC
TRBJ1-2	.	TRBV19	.	CASRRGATNYGYTF	TGTGCCAGTAGAAGGGGCGCTACTAACTATGGCTACACCTTC
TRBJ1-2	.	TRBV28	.	CASQNRGGALGYTF	TGTGCCAGCCAGAATCGGGGGGGGGCGCTCGGCTACACCTTC
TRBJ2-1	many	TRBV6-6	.	CASSYPGRSNEQFF	TGTGCCAGCAGTTACCCGGGCCGGTCCAATGAGCAGTTCTTC
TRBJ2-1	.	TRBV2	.	CASSERRGRYNEQFF	TGTGCCAGCAGTGAACGGCGGGGACGCTACAATGAGCAGTTCTTC
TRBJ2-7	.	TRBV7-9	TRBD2	CASSIRLAGGSYEQYF	TGTGCCAGCAGCATAAGACTAGCGGGAGGATCCTACGAGCAGTACTTC
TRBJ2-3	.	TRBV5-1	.	CASSLARQGGADTQYF	TGCGCCAGCAGCTTGGCCCGACAGGGAGGAGCAGATACGCAGTATTTT
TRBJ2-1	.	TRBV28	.	CASPPPVQIFLVGSYNEQFF	TGTGCCAGCCCACCACCCGTACAGATATTCCTGGTAGGCTCCTACAATGAGCAGTTCTTC
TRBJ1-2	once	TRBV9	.	CASSVGGYGYTF	TGTGCCAGCAGCGTAGGCGGCTATGGCTACACCTTC
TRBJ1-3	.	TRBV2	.	CASSEGVSGNTIYF	TGTGCCAGCAGTGAAGGGGTCTCTGGAAACACCATATATTTT
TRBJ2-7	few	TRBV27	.	CASSFKTRLEQYF	TGTGCCAGCAGTTTTAAAACACGGTTGGAGCAGTACTTC
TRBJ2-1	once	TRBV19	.	CASSAAEYNEQFF	TGTGCCAGTAGTGCCGCTGAATACAATGAGCAGTTCTTC
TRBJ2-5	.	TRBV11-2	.	CASSHNSNQETQYF	TGTGCCAGCAGCCACAACTCGAACCAAGAGACCCAGTACTTC
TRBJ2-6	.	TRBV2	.	CASSPTGVSGANVLTF	TGTGCCAGCAGTCCGACAGGTGTCTCTGGGGCCAACGTCCTGACTTTC
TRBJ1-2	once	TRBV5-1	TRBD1	CASSSQTGPYGYTF	TGCGCCAGCAGCTCCCAGACAGGGCCATATGGCTACACCTTC
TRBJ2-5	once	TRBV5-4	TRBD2	CASSGRGAGVKTQYF	TGTGCCAGCAGCGGGAGGGGAGCGGGAGTGAAGACCCAGTACTTC
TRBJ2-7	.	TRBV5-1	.	CASSLSGTSSYEQYF	TGCGCCAGCAGCTTGTCCGGGACAAGCTCCTACGAGCAGTACTTC
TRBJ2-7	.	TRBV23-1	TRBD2	CASSPLSTGGPDEQYF	TGCGCCAGCAGCCCCCTGTCAACGGGAGGGCCCGACGAGCAGTACTTC
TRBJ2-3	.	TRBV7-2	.	CASSFGPTTGTDTQYF	TGTGCCAGCAGCTTTGGCCCGACTACGGGGACAGATACGCAGTATTTT
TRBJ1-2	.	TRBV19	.	CASSISTGIVAYGYTF	TGTGCCAGTAGTATTTCAACGGGCATCGTCGCCTATGGCTACACCTTC
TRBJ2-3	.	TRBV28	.	CASSFPPTRPSTQYF	TGTGCCAGCAGTTTTCCCCCTACTAGACCTTCGACGCAGTATTTT
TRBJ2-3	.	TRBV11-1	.	CASSLSMAHTDTQYF	TGTGCCAGCAGCTTATCGATGGCCCACACAGATACGCAGTATTTT
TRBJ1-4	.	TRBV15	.	CATSRQGGGGDEKLFF	TGTGCCACCAGCAGGCAAGGGGGGGGAGGAGATGAAAAACTGTTTTTT
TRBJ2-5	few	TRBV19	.	CASSIVASETQYF	TGTGCCAGTAGTATAGTGGCCTCCGAGACCCAGTACTTC
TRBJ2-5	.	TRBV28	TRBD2	CASSLSGTKETQYF	TGTGCCAGCAGCCTTAGCGGGACCAAAGAGACCCAGTACTTC
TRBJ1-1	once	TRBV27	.	CASNRVLGTEAFF	TGTGCCAGCAACAGGGTCCTCGGGACTGAAGCTTTCTTT
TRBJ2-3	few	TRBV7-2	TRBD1	CASSQGQGSTDTQYF	TGTGCCAGCAGCCAAGGACAGGGGAGCACAGATACGCAGTATTTT
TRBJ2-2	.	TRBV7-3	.	CASSFSVLTGELFF	TGTGCCAGCAGCTTCTCAGTACTCACCGGGGAGCTGTTTTTT
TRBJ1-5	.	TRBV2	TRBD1	CASSDRGRHQPQHF	TGTGCCAGCAGTGACAGGGGGCGGCATCAGCCCCAGCATTTT
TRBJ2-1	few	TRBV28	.	CASSFRGTQFF	TGTGCCAGCAGTTTCCGGGGGACCCAGTTCTTC
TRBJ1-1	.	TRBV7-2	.	CASSPHGGLNTEAFF	TGTGCCAGCAGCCCCCACGGAGGTCTGAACACTGAAGCTTTCTTT
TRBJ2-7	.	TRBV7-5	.	CARSFGVAGGTTYEQYF	.
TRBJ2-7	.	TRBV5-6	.	CASSLDGISYEQYF	TGTGCCAGCAGTTTAGACGGTATCTCCTACGAGCAGTACTTC
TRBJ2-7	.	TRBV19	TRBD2	CASSIAGGNEQYF	TGTGCCAGTAGTATAGCGGGAGGCAACGAGCAGTACTTC
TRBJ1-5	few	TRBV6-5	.	CASSIGVYQPQHF	TGTGCCAGCAGCATTGGGGTGTATCAGCCCCAGCATTTT
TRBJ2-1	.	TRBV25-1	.	CASSEYKGSQNEQFF	TGTGCCAGCAGTGAATATAAAGGTAGCCAGAATGAGCAGTTCTTC
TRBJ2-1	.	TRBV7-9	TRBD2	CASSPRAAREFFSYNEQFF	TGTGCCAGCAGTCCCAGGGCTGCGCGGGAGTTCTTCTCCTACAATGAGCAGTTCTTC
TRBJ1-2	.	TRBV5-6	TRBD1	CASTPGGGGYTF	TGTGCCAGCACCCCAGGGGGAGGTGGCTACACCTTC
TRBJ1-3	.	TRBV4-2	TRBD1	CASSPPGQGYLRSSGNTIYF	TGTGCCAGCAGCCCCCCGGGACAGGGTTACCTTCGTTCCTCTGGAAACACCATATATTTT
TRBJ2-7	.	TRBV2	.	CASSSYSYEQYF	TGTGCCAGCTCTAGCTACTCCTACGAGCAGTACTTC
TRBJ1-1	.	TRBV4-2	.	CASRQDGNTEAFF	TGTGCCAGCAGGCAAGACGGCAACACTGAAGCTTTCTTT
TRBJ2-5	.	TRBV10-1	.	CASSEDRNQETQYF	TGCGCCAGCAGTGAGGACAGGAATCAAGAGACCCAGTACTTC
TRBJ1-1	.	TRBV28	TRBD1	CASRDRTPYVEAFF	TGTGCCAGCAGGGACAGGACCCCTTATGTCGAAGCTTTCTTT
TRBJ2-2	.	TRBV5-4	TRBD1	CASSSGPGGTGELFF	TGTGCCAGCAGCTCCGGGCCAGGGGGCACCGGGGAGCTGTTTTTT
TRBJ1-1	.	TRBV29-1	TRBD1	CSGRQGWTEAFF	TGCAGCGGTAGACAGGGATGGACTGAAGCTTTCTTT
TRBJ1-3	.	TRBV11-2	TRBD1	CASSSWTGAGNTIYF	TGTGCCAGCAGCTCCTGGACAGGGGCTGGAAACACCATATATTTT
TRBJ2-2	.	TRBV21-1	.	CASKTHNTGELFF	TGTGCCAGCAAAACCCACAACACCGGGGAGCTGTTTTTT